This note documents a single T cell receptor (beta chain) sequence. The data derive from a study of blood T cell repertoires in COVID-19. Looking at the study overall: There were acute and convalescent COVID-19 samples, and they came from the United States, Italy and Spain. PBMCs, B-cell-depleted T cells, or T cells were the source of the cDNA or gDNA that made up the material.

With V trimmed by 0 bases and J by 3 bases, 8 bases remained unmatched. The germline V gene has CDR1 SNHLY and CDR2 FYNNEI. The CDR3 is made up of 16 amino acids. In the authors' methods: Cell counts per sample came from amplifying reference gene primers. Data came from immunoSEQ multiplex PCR; TCRdb stores just in-frame clones and leaves some out. V and J calls and clone size are as listed in that table; D and trimming were resolved from the DNA. The table includes about 150,000 clones, roughly 86% detected once. This TCR was recovered from a human donor with acute or convalescent COVID-19. The donor label of this sample is uncertain. Sequences were obtained from peripheral blood. V is TRBV2 and J is TRBJ2-7; TRBD1 matches at 7 bases. Written as DNA, the CDR3 is TGTGCCAGCAGTGAAGCGCTTCTGGGGACAGACTACGAGCAGTACTTC. It yields the protein CASSEALLGTDYEQYF.